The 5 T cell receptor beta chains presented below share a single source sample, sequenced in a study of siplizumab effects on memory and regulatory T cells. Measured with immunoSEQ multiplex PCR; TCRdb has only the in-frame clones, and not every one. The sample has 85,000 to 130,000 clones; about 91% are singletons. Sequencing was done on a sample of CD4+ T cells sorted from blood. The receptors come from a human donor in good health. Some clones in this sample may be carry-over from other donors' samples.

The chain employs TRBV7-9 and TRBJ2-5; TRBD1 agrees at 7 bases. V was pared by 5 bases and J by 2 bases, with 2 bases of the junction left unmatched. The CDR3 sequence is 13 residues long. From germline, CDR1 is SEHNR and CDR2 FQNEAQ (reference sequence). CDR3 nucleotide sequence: TGTGCCAGCAGCCCGGGACAGCAAGAGACCCAGTACTTC. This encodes CASSPGQQETQYF.

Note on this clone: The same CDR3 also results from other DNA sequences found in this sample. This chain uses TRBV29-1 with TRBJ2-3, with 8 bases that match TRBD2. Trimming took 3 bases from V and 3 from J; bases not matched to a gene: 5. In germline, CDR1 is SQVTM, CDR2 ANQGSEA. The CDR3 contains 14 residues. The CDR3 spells CSVDGLAGTDTQYF. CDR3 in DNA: TGCAGCGTTGATGGACTAGCTGGGACAGATACGCAGTATTTT.

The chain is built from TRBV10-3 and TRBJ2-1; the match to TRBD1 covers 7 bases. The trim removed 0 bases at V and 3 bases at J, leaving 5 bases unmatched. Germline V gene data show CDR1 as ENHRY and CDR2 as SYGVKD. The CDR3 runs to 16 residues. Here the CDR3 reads CAISESATGYYNEQFF. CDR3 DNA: TGTGCCATCAGTGAGTCCGCGACAGGGTACTACAATGAGCAGTTCTTC.

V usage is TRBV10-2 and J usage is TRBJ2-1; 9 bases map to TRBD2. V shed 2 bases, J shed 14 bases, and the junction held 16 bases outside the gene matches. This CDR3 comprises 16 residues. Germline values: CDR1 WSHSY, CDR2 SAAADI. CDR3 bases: TGCGCCAGCAGTGAGAGGCGGGAGGGGGTTAGATCGGAGAAGTTCTTC. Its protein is CASSERREGVRSEKFF.

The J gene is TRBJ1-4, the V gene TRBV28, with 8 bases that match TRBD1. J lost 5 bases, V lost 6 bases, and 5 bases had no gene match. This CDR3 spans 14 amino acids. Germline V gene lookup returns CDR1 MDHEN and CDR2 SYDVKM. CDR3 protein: CASRATGENEKLFF. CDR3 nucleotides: TGTGCCAGCAGGGCGACAGGGGAGAATGAAAAACTGTTTTTT.